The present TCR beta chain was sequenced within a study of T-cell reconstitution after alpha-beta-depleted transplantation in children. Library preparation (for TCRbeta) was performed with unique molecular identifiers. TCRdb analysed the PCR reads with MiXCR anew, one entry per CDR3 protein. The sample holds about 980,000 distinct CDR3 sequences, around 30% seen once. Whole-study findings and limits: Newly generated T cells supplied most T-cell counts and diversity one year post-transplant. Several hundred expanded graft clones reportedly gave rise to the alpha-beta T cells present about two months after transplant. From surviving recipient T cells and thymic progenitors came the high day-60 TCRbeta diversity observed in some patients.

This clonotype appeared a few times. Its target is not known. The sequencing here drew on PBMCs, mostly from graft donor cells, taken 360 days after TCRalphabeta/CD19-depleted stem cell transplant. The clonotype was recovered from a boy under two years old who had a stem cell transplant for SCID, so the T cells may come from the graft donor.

The CDR3 is CASSPSRGLNTEAFF. The CDR3 coding sequence is TGCGCCAGCAGCCCAAGCAGGGGGCTGAACACTGAAGCTTTCTTT. V usage is TRBV5-1 and J usage is TRBJ1-1, with 8 bases lining up with TRBD1. Germline loops: CDR1 SGHRS, CDR2 YFSETQ. CDR3 length: 15 residues. The J segment lost 0 bases and the V segment lost 4 bases, leaving 5 bases of the junction unmatched.